The TCR beta chain under discussion was sequenced for a study of T cell repertoires in cytomegalovirus infection. On the study more broadly: HLA-B-restricted CMV epitopes that are well studied, plus recently identified HLA-C-restricted ones, were used by the study.

In this sample, this clonotype turned up once. Its antigen remains unidentified. In TCRdb, the reads were re-called with MiXCR into one record per CDR3 protein. Here the sample spans 200,000 to 250,000 distinct CDR3 sequences, about 39% being singletons. Findings of the study overall: The response measured ex vivo was dominated by TCR beta clonotypes (HLA-C-restricted and CMV-specific). Cumulative frequency of public TCR beta families picked out carriers of CMV plus the relevant HLA.

The V segment lost 5 bases and the J segment 4 bases; nucleotides outside the gene matches: 10. Germline CDR1 and CDR2: MNHEY and SMNVEV (reference sequence). CDR3 size: 17 residues. The clonotype was recovered from a human donor in good health (CMV status not recorded). Some clones in this sample may be carry-over from other donors' samples. This sample comprised CD8+ T cells from cultured PBMCs, obtained from culture after CMV antigen stimulation. This chain joins TRBV27 and TRBJ2-6; 8 bases agree with TRBD1. The CDR3 region has the DNA TGTGCCAGCAGTCCATTGGAGACAGGGGCCGGGGCCAACGTCCTGACTTTC. It codes for CASSPLETGAGANVLTF.